This T cell receptor (beta chain) was profiled in a study of Ad26.COV2.S vaccination and SARS-CoV-2 variants. Method: immunoSEQ multiplex PCR; TCRdb's copy keeps in-frame clones and lacks some. The repertoire holds hundreds of thousands of clones, with around 92% as singletons. On this clone: Its antigen remains unknown.

The germline CDR1 and CDR2 sequences are GTSNPN and SVGIG (reference sequence). This CDR3 is built from 13 residues. Trimming removed 4 bases from V and 4 bases from J, with 14 bases in between. Study-level results: Vaccinees displayed broader spike-specific TCR repertoires than placebo recipients. Estimates derived from TCR breadth and depth analyses may have underestimated total T cell responses. A substantial breadth of spike-specific CD8+ and CD4+ T cell responses after vaccination has been reported.

Treatment reported: approximately 18 received Ad26.COV2.S at low or high dose, single or two shots; several received placebo; per-sample allocation not given. Vaccine and placebo recipients were sampled on day 63 after the first injection. Built on an Ad26 vector, the vaccine expressed Wuhan-strain SARS-CoV-2 spike. This sequence originates from a person aged 18-60 years who received the Ad26.COV2.S COVID-19 vaccine or a placebo. The rearrangement links TRBV30 to TRBJ2-7; D could derive from TRBD1 or TRBD2 (5 bases each). The material was peripheral blood, obtained in a trial of Ad26.COV2.S vaccine versus placebo. The CDR3 nucleotides read TGTGCCTGGACCCGGGACCGGCCGTACGAGCAGTACTTC. The encoded protein is CAWTRDRPYEQYF.